The following is a T cell receptor (beta chain) sequence with its context. No antigen is known for it. The data are from a study of CD8+CD57+ T cells in acquired aplastic anemia. The wider study: Average DNA yield from sorted CD4+ and CD8+ cells was about 3 ug. Overall study results and limits: Patient and control CD8+ Simpson's diversity was not significantly different. Both patients and controls carried the same twenty-nine CD8+ CDR3 sequences.

V was trimmed by 5 bases and J by 13 bases, leaving 12 bases between them. Looked up from germline, CDR1 is LNHDA and CDR2 is SQIVND (reference sequence). The CDR3 runs 11 residues. CDR3 and TCR beta VDJ profiling relied on a genomic DNA template. MiXCR, applied by TCRdb to the reads, yields one record per CDR3 protein. The table includes under 200,000 distinct CDR3 sequences, 64% detected once. The sequence was collected from a human donor with severe aplastic anemia or a healthy control (not recorded which). The gene calls are TRBV19 and TRBJ2-1, with a possible D match to TRBD1 (6 bases). Source material: sorted CD4+, CD8+, or CD8+CD57+ T cells (not recorded which) from PBMCs. The CDR3 loop reads CASSLTGTQFF. CDR3 DNA: TGTGCCAGTAGTCTGACAGGAACTCAGTTCTTC.